One and the same sample provided the 19 T cell receptor beta chains below, sequenced in a study of spatial heterogeneity in lung cancer. Study findings and constraints: Counts that tracked tumor mutation counts were those of expanded intratumoral alpha and beta TCRs.

These receptors have no known antigen. Via MiXCR, TCRdb re-called the 5' RACE reads, giving one row per CDR3 protein. There are 100,000 to 110,000 distinct CDR3 sequences in the sample; roughly 4.5% occur only once, and 20% to 25% lies in the top ten. Noted time point: sample taken at primary tumor resection. Material: lung tumor tissue, obtained at surgery. The receptors originated from a male donor with early-stage non-small cell lung cancer.

This clonotype showed up many times. V and J are TRBV2 and TRBJ2-1, with TRBD2 matching 7 bases. Germline V gene lookup returns CDR1 SNHLY and CDR2 FYNNEI. The V segment lost 11 bases and the J segment 3 bases; nucleotides outside the gene matches: 10. This CDR3 has 14 residues. Here the CDR3 DNA reads TGTGCCGCCCAAGGGCGGGAGAACTACAATGAGCAGTTCTTC. It translates to CAAQGRENYNEQFF.

This clonotype was picked up many times. V gene TRBV2 combines with J gene TRBJ2-2; D not certain. This CDR3 has 11 amino acids. V was clipped by 8 bases and J by 6 bases, with 7 bases between them. Germline V gives CDR1 SNHLY, CDR2 FYNNEI. CDR3 nucleotide sequence: TGTGCCAGCGAATATGCCGGGGAGCTGTTTTTT. This translates into CASEYAGELFF.

This clonotype was counted at least ten times. The chain carries TRBV28 and TRBJ1-4; D possibly corresponds to TRBD1 (6 bases). Per germline, CDR1 MDHEN and CDR2 SYDVKM. V was trimmed by 1 base and J by 0 bases, leaving 9 bases between them. The CDR3 loop spans 16 amino acids. The CDR3 DNA sequence: TGTGCCAGCAGTTTATTAACAGGGACAACTAATGAAAAACTGTTTTTT. The encoded protein is CASSLLTGTTNEKLFF.

The table lists this clonotype with many counts. The V gene is TRBV2, the J gene TRBJ2-1; either TRBD1 or TRBD2 may fit D (5 bases each). V was cut by 7 bases and J by 10 bases, with 14 bases left in between. This CDR3 contains 12 residues. Looked up from germline, CDR1 is SNHLY and CDR2 is FYNNEI. The CDR3 DNA is TGTGCCAGCATTAGGGACGGTGAAGAGCAGTTCTTC. Translation gives CASIRDGEEQFF.

This chain links TRBV5-6 with TRBJ2-1; D unresolved. The CDR3 is 13 residues long. Germline lookup yields CDR1 SGHDT and CDR2 YYEEEE. V dropped 0 bases and J dropped 13 bases, with 14 bases sitting between them. The CDR3 region is CASSLGHGGPQFF. In nucleotides, the CDR3 is TGTGCCAGCAGCTTGGGGCACGGCGGACCTCAGTTCTTC.

Many counts were recorded for this clonotype. The V call is TRBV29-1, the J call TRBJ1-2; a possible D gene is TRBD1 (6 bases). The CDR3 runs 12 residues. The ends were cut back, 4 bases at V and 8 bases at J, with 14 bases in the middle. The germline CDR1 and CDR2 sequences are SQVTM and ANQGSEA. CDR3 protein: CSVGSGDWGYTF. CDR3 DNA: TGCAGCGTTGGATCAGGGGACTGGGGCTACACCTTC.

The sample holds many counts of this clonotype. The rearrangement links TRBV12-3 or TRBV12-4 to TRBJ2-7; 13 bases line up with TRBD2. The ends lost 6 bases at V and 7 bases at J; junction bases unmatched: 9. The CDR3 spans 15 residues. The CDR3 sequence: CASSQRLAGGGEQYF. The CDR3, as DNA: TGTGCCAGCAGCCAACGACTAGCGGGAGGCGGGGAGCAGTACTTC.

At least ten counts were recorded for this clonotype. The chain combines TRBV12-3 or TRBV12-4 with TRBJ2-2; D perhaps matches TRBD2 (5 bases). Trimming pared 2 bases from V and 7 bases from J, leaving 8 bases between. This CDR3 has 13 residues. The CDR3 sequence: CASSLSGYGELFF. In DNA, the CDR3 is TGTGCCAGCAGTTTATCGGGGTACGGGGAGCTGTTTTTT.

The sample holds many counts of this clonotype. The CDR3 nucleotides are TGTGCCTCCAGACCCGACCTAGACACCGGGGAGCTGTTTTTT. It yields the protein CASRPDLDTGELFF. The rearrangement joins TRBV30 to TRBJ2-2; D is unresolved. Germline CDR1 is GTSNPN and CDR2 is SVGIG (reference sequence). This CDR3 has 14 residues. V shed 7 bases and J shed 3 bases, with 15 bases lying between them.

This clonotype was recorded many times. The V gene is TRBV20-1, the J gene TRBJ2-1; TRBD2 aligns across 10 bases. This CDR3 is built from 15 residues. CDR1 and CDR2 (germline): DFQATT, SNEGSKA (reference sequence). Trimming took 1 base from V and 8 from J; bases not matched to a gene: 8. The CDR3 protein is CSARGGLAGDHEQFF. The CDR3 DNA reads as TGCAGTGCTAGAGGTGGTCTAGCGGGAGACCATGAGCAGTTCTTC.

The V gene is TRBV7-6, the J gene TRBJ2-1, with TRBD2 identical over 15 bases. CDR1 is SGHVS and CDR2 is FNYEAQ in the germline V gene. This CDR3 has 19 amino acids. V shed 1 base, J shed 3 bases, and the junction held 7 bases outside the gene matches. CDR3 residues: CASSLVTGTSGGFYNEQFF. In nucleotides, the CDR3 is TGTGCCAGCAGCTTAGTTACCGGGACTAGCGGGGGGTTCTACAATGAGCAGTTCTTC. The full variable domain, in which reference TRBV7-6 and TRBJ2-1 provide the parts outside the CDR3, is GAGVSQSPRYKVTKRGQDVALRCDPISGHVSLYWYRQALGQGPEFLTYFNYEAQQDKSGLPNDRFSAERPEGSISTLTIQRTEQRDSAMYRCASSLVTGTSGGFYNEQFFGPGTRLTVL.

The chain is built from TRBV28 and TRBJ1-5; D is unclear. V was cut by 4 bases and J by 1 base, with 5 bases left in between. The CDR3 loop spans 13 amino acids. Germline V gene sequence: CDR1 MDHEN, CDR2 SYDVKM. The CDR3 spells CASSSPSNQPQHF. The CDR3 DNA follows: TGTGCCAGCAGTTCGCCGAGCAATCAGCCCCAGCATTTT.

This clonotype has at least ten counts. The chain joins TRBV10-3 to TRBJ2-3; 8 bases align to TRBD1. J gave up 6 bases and V 2 bases, and 1 base lay outside the gene matches. CDR1 and CDR2 (germline): ENHRY, SYGVKD. The CDR3 extends over 13 amino acids. DNA of the CDR3: TGTGCCATCAGTGAGGACAGGGGTGATACGCAGTATTTT. Protein: CAISEDRGDTQYF.

V gene TRBV4-1 combines with J gene TRBJ2-2; 7 nucleotides align to TRBD1. The germline V gene encodes CDR1 MGHRA and CDR2 YSYEKL. J lost 3 bases, V lost 5 bases, and 9 bases had no gene match. This CDR3 has 16 amino acids. The CDR3 protein is CASSIRQGRDTGELFF. The CDR3 DNA is TGCGCCAGCAGCATTCGACAGGGTCGGGACACCGGGGAGCTGTTTTTT.

This clonotype occurred many times. This sequence joins TRBV20-1 and TRBJ2-7, with 8 bases identical to TRBD1. In germline, CDR1 is DFQATT, CDR2 SNEGSKA (reference sequence). This CDR3 is built from 17 residues. The V segment lost 0 bases and the J segment 7 bases; nucleotides outside the gene matches: 17. CDR3 protein: CSARDDGETGDIFEQYF. The CDR3 bases are TGCAGTGCTAGAGATGATGGAGAGACAGGGGACATCTTTGAGCAGTACTTC.

This clonotype showed up many times. V usage is TRBV2 and J usage is TRBJ2-7, with D hard to call. V shed 8 bases and J shed 5 bases, with 10 bases lying between them. The V gene's germline CDR1 is SNHLY and CDR2 FYNNEI. This CDR3 has 11 residues. CDR3 region: CASLNWDEQYF. CDR3 nucleotide sequence: TGTGCCAGCTTGAACTGGGACGAGCAGTACTTC.

The sample holds many counts of this clonotype. The chain has TRBV2 and TRBJ2-2, with D hard to call. The germline gives CDR1 SNHLY, CDR2 FYNNEI. Between the trimmed V and J ends, which lost 7 bases and 3 bases, there was a span of 15 bases. This CDR3 has 15 amino acids. CDR3 sequence (DNA): TGTGCCAGCATCGGGTTAGTTCACGACACCGGGGAGCTGTTTTTT. It specifies CASIGLVHDTGELFF.

This clonotype was observed a few times. The V and J genes are TRBV12-3 or TRBV12-4 and TRBJ2-2, with 13 bases aligning to TRBD2. CDR3 length equals 15 residues. The V gene end was trimmed by 6 bases and the J gene end by 4 bases; junction bases not matched to a gene: 2. The CDR3 loop reads CASSTSGRATGELFF. CDR3 in DNA: TGTGCCAGCAGCACTAGCGGGAGGGCCACCGGGGAGCTGTTTTTT.

At least ten counts were recorded for this clonotype. The chain has TRBV6-5 and TRBJ2-5, with no clear D. Germline CDR1 is MNHEY and CDR2 is SVGAGI. V was pared by 8 bases and J by 6 bases, with 16 bases between. CDR3 length equals 13 residues. CDR3 DNA sequence: TGTGCCAGCCAGGCCAGCCATGGAAAGACCCAGTACTTC. Protein sequence: CASQASHGKTQYF.